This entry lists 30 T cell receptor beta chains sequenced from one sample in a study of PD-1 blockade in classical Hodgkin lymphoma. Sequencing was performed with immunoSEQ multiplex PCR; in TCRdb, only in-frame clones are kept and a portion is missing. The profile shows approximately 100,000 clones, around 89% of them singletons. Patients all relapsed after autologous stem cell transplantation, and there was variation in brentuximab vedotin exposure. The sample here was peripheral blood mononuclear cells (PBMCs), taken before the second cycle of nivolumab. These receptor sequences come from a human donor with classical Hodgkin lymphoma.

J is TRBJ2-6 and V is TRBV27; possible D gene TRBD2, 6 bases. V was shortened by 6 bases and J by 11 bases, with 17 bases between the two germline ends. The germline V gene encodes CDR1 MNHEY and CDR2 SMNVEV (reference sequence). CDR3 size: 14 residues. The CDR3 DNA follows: TGTGCCAGCAGCCCCATAGGAGGGACGGACGTCCTGACTTTC. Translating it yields CASSPIGGTDVLTF.

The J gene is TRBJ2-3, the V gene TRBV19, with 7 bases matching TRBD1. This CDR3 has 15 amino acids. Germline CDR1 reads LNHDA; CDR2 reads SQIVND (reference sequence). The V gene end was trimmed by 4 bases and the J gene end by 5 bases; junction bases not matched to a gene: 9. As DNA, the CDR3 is TGTGCCAGTAGTACCGAACAGGGGTTCGGAGATACGCAGTATTTT. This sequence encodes CASSTEQGFGDTQYF. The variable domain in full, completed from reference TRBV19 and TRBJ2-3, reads DGGITQSPKYLFRKEGQNVTLSCEQNLNHDAMYWYRQDPGQGLRLIYYSQIVNDFQKGDIAEGYSVSREKKESFPLTVTSAQKNPTAFYLCASSTEQGFGDTQYFGPGTRLTVL.

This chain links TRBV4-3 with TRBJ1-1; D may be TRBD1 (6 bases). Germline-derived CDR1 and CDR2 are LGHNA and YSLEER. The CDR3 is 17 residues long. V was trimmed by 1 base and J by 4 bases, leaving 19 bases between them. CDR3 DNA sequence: TGCGCCAGCAGCCAAGGCGATATAGTGCAGGGGCCCACTGAAGCTTTCTTT. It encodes CASSQGDIVQGPTEAFF.

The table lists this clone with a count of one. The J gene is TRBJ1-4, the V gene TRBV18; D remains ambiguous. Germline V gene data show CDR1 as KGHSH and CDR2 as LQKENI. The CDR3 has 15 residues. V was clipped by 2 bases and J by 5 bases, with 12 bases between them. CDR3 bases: TGTGCCAGCTCACCATTTGCCGCGGACAATGAAAAACTGTTTTTT. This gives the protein CASSPFAADNEKLFF.

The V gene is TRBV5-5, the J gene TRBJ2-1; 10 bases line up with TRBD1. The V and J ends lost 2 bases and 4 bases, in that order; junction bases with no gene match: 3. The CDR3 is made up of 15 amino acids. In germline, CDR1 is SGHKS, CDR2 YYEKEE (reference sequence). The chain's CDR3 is CASSFRQGAYNEQFF. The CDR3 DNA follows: TGTGCCAGCAGCTTCCGACAGGGGGCATACAATGAGCAGTTCTTC.

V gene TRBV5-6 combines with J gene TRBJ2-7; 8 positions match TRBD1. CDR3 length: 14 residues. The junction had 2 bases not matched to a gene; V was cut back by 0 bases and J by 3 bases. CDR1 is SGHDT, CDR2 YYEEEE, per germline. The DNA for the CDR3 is TGTGCCAGCAGCTTGGGGACAGGGCTCTACGAGCAGTACTTC. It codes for CASSLGTGLYEQYF.

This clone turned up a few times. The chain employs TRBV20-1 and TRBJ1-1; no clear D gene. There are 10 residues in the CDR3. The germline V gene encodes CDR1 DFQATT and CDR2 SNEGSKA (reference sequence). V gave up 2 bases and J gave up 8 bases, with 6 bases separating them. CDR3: CSARQGEAFF. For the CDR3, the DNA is TGCAGTGCTAGACAAGGGGAAGCTTTCTTT.

In DNA form, the CDR3 reads TGCGCCAGCAGCCAAGACGGGGTCGGGGCGGACAATGAGCAGTTCTTC. The encoded protein is CASSQDGVGADNEQFF. The chain is built from TRBV4-1 and TRBJ2-1; the D gene could be TRBD1 or TRBD2 (5 bases each). V was cut by 0 bases and J by 5 bases, with 14 bases left in between. The CDR3 is 16 residues long. Germline V gives CDR1 MGHRA, CDR2 YSYEKL.

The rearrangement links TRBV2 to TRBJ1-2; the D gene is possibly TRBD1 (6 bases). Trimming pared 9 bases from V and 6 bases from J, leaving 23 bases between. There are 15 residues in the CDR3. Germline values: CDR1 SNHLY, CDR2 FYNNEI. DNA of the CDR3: TGTGCCAGGGGGGGGCCGGCGGTTGGCCCAGATGGCTACACCTTC. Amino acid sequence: CARGGPAVGPDGYTF.

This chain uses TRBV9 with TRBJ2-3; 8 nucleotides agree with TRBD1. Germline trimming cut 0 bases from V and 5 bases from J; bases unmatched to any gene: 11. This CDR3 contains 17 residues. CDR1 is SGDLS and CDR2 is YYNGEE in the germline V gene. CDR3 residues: CASSVDGTGALIDTQYF. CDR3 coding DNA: TGTGCCAGCAGCGTAGATGGGACAGGAGCTCTAATAGATACGCAGTATTTT.

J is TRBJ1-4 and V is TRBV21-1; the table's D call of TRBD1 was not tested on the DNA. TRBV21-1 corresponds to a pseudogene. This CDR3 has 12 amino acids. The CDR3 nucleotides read TGTGCCAGCACCTGGGGAAGGGGTCGACTGTTTTTT. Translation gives CASTWGRGRLFF.

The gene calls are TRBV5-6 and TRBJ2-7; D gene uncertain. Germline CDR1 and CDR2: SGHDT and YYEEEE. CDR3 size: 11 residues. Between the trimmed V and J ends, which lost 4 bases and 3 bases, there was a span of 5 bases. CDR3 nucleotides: TGTGCCAGCAGCACTCTCTACGAGCAGTACTTC. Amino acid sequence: CASSTLYEQYF.

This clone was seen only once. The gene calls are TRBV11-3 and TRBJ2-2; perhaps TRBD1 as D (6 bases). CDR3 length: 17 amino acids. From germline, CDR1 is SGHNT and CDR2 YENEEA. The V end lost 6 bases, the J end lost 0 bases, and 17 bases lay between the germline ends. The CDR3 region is CASSRPTGTPNTGELFF. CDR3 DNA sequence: TGTGCCAGCAGTCGGCCAACCGGGACACCGAACACCGGGGAGCTGTTTTTT.

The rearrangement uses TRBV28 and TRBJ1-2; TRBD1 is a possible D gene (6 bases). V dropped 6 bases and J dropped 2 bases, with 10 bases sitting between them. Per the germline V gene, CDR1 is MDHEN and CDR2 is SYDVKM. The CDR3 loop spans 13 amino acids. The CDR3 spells CASREQGNYGYTF. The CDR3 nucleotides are TGTGCCAGCAGGGAACAGGGAAACTATGGCTACACCTTC.

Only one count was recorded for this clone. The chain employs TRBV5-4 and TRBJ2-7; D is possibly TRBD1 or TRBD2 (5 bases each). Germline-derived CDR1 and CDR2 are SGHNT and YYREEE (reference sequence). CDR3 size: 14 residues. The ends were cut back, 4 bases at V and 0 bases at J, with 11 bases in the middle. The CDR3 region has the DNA TGTGCCAGCAGCCCCCGGGACGGCTCCTACGAGCAGTACTTC. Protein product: CASSPRDGSYEQYF.

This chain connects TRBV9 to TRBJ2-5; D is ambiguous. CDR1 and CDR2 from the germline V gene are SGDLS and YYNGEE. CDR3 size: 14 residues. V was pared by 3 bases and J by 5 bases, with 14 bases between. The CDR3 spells CASSAPLQMETQYF. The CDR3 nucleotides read TGTGCCAGCAGCGCGCCCTTGCAGATGGAGACCCAGTACTTC.

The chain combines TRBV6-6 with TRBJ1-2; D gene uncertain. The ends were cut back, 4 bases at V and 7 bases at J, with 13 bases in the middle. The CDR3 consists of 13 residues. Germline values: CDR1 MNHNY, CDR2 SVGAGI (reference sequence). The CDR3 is CASSSDRTSGYTF. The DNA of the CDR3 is TGTGCCAGCAGTTCCGATCGGACCAGTGGCTACACCTTC.

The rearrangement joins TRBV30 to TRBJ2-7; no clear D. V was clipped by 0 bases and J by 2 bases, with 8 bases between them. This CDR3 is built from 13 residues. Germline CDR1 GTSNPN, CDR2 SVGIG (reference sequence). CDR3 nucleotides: TGTGCCTGGAGTGTCGGTATGGCCTACGAGCAGTACTTC. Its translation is CAWSVGMAYEQYF.

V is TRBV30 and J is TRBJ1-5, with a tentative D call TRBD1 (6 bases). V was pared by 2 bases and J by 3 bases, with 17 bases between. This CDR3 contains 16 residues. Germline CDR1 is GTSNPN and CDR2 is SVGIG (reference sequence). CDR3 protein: CAWSPSGRGNNQPQHF. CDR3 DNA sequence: TGTGCCTGGAGTCCGTCGGGCAGGGGTAACAATCAGCCCCAGCATTTT.

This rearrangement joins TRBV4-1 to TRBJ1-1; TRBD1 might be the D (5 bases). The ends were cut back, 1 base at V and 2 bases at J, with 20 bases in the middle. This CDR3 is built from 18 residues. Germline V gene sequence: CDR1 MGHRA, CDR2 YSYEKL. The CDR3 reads CASSQGGRRSGPNTEAFF. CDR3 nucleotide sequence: TGCGCCAGCAGCCAAGGGGGCCGAAGGTCAGGACCTAACACTGAAGCTTTCTTT.

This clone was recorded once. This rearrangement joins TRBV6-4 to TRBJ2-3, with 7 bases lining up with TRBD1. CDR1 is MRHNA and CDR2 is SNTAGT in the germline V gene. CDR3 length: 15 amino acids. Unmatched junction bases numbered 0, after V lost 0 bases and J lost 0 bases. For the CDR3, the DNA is TGTGCCAGCAGTGACTCGACAGGGAGCACAGATACGCAGTATTTT. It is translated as CASSDSTGSTDTQYF.

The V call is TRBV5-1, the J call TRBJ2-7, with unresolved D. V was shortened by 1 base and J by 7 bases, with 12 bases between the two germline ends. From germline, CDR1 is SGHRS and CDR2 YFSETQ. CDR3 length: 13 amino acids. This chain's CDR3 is CASSLLRSSEQYF. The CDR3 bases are TGCGCCAGCAGCTTGTTGAGATCCTCTGAGCAGTACTTC.

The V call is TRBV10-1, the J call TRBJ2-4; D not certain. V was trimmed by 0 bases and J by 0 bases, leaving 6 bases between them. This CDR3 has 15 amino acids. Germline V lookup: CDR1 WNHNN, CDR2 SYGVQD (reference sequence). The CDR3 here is CASSESAGAKNIQYF. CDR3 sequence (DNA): TGCGCCAGCAGTGAGTCGGCCGGAGCCAAAAACATTCAGTACTTC.

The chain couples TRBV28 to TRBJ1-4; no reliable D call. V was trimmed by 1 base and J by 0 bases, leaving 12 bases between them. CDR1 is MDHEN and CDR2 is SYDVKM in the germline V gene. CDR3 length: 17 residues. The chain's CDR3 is CASSLYTLTPTNEKLFF. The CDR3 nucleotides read TGTGCCAGCAGTTTATACACCCTGACTCCAACTAATGAAAAACTGTTTTTT. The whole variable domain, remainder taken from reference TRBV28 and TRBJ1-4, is DVKVTQSSRYLVKRTGEKVFLECVQDMDHENMFWYRQDPGLGLRLIYFSYDVKMKEKGDIPEGYSVSREKKERFSLILESASTNQTSMYLCASSLYTLTPTNEKLFFGSGTQLSVL.

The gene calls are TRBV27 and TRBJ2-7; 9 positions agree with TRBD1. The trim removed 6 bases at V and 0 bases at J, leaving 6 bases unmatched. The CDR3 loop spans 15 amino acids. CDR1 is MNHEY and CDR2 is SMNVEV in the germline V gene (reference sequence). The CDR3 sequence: CASRRTGANSYEQYF. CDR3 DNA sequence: TGTGCCAGCAGGCGGACAGGGGCCAACTCCTACGAGCAGTACTTC.

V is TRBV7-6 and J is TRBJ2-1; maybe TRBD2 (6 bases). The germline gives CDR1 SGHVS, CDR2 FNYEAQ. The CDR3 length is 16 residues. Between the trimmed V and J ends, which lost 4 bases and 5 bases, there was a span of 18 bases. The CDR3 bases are TGTGCCAGCAGCTCAACCTCTAGCGCATATAACAATGAGCAGTTCTTC. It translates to CASSSTSSAYNNEQFF.

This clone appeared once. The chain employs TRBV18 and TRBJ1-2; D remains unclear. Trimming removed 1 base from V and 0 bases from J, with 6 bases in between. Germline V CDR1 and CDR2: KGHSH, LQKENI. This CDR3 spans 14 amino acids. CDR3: CASSPQVANYGYTF. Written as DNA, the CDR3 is TGTGCCAGCTCACCACAGGTAGCTAACTATGGCTACACCTTC.

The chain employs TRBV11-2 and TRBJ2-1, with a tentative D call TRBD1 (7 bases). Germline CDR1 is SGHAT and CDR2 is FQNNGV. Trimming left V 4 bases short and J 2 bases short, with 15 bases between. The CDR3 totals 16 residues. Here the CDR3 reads CASSSHRGGTYNEQFF. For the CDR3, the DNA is TGTGCCAGCAGCTCGCACAGGGGAGGCACCTACAATGAGCAGTTCTTC.

The CDR3 sequence: CATSRDTRGQGPYEQYF. Written as DNA, the CDR3 is TGTGCCACCAGCAGAGATACAAGGGGACAGGGTCCCTACGAGCAGTACTTC. V usage is TRBV15 and J usage is TRBJ2-7; 9 nucleotides agree with TRBD1. The ends lost 0 bases at V and 2 bases at J; junction bases unmatched: 8. Germline CDR1 and CDR2: LNHNV and YYDKDF (reference sequence). This CDR3 region has 17 residues.

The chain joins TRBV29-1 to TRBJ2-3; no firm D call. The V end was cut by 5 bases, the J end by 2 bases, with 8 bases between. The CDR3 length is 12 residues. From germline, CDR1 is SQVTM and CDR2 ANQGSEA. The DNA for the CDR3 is TGCAGCGTTCCGGGCTACACAGATACGCAGTATTTT. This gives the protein CSVPGYTDTQYF.